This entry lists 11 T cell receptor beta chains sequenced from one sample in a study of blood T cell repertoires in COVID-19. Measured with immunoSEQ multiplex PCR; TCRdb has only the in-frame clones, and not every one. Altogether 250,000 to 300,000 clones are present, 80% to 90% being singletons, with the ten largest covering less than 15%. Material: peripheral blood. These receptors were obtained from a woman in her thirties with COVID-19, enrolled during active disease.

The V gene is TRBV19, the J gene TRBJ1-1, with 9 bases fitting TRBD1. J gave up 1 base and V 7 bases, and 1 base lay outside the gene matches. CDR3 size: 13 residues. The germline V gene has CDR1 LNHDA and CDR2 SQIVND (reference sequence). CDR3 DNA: TGTGCCAGTAAGACAGGGGGGAACACTGAAGCTTTCTTT. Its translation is CASKTGGNTEAFF.

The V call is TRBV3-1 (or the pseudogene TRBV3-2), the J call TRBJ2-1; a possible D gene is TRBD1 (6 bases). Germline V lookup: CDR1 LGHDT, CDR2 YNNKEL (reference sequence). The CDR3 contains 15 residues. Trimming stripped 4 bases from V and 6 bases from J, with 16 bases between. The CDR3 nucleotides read TGTGCCAGCAGCCCAACAGGGAAGATCGCCAATGAGCAGTTCTTC. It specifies CASSPTGKIANEQFF.

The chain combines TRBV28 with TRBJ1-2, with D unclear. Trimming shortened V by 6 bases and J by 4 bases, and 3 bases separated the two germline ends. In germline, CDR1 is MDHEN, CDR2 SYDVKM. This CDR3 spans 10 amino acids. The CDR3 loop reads CASSCYGYTF. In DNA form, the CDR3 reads TGTGCCAGCAGCTGCTATGGCTACACCTTC.

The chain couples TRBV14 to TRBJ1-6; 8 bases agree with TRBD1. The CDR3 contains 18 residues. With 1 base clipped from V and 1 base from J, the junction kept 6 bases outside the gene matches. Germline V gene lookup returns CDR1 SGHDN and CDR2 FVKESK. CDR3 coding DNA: TGTGCCAGCAGCCAAGTCTACAGGGGGGCGTCCTATAATTCACCCCTCCACTTT. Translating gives CASSQVYRGASYNSPLHF.

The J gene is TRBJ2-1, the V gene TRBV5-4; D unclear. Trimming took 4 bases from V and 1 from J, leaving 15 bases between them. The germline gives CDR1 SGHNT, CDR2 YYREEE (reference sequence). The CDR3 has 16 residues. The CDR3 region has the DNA TGTGCCAGCAGCCATCAAGCCGGGTTTTCCTACAATGAGCAGTTCTTC. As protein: CASSHQAGFSYNEQFF.

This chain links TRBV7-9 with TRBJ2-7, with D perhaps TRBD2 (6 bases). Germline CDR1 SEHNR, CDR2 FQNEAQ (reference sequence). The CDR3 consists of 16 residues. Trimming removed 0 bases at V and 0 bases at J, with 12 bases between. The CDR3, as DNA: TGTGCCAGCAGCTTAGCCTGGGACGGGAGCTCCTACGAGCAGTACTTC. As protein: CASSLAWDGSSYEQYF.

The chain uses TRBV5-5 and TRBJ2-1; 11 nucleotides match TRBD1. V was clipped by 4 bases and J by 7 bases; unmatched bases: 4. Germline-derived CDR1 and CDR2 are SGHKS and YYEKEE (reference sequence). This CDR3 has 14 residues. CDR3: CASSTGQGANEQFF. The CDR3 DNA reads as TGTGCCAGCAGCACCGGACAGGGGGCTAATGAGCAGTTCTTC.

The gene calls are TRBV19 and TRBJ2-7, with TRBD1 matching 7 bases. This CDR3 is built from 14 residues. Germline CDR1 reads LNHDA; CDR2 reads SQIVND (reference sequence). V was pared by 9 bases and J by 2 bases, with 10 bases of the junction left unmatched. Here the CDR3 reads CASQAQGSTYEQYF. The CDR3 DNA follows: TGTGCCAGCCAAGCACAGGGGTCAACCTACGAGCAGTACTTC.

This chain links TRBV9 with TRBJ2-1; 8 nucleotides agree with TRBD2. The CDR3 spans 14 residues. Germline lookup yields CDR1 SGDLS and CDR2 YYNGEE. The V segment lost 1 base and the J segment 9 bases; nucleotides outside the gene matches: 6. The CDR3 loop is CASSVSGGVGEQFF. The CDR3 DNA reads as TGTGCCAGCAGCGTATCCGGGGGGGTAGGTGAGCAGTTCTTC. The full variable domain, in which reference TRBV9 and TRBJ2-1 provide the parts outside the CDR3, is DSGVTQTPKHLITATGQRVTLRCSPRSGDLSVYWYQQSLDQGLQFLIQYYNGEERAKGNILERFSAQQFPDLHSELNLSSLELGDSALYFCASSVSGGVGEQFFGPGTRLTVL.

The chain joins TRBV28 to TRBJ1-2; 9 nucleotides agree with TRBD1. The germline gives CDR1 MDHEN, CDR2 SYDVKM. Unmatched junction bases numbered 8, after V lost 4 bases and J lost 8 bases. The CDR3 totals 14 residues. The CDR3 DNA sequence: TGTGCCAGCAGTTCCACCACAGGGGGCAACGGCTACACCTTC. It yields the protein CASSSTTGGNGYTF.

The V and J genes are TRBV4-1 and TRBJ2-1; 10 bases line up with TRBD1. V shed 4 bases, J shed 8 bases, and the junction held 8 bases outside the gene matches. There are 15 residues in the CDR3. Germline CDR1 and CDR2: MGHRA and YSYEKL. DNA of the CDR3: TGCGCCAGCAGCCCCTCCGGGACAGGGGTGGATGAGCAGTTCTTC. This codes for CASSPSGTGVDEQFF.